One sample yielded the 30 T cell receptor beta chains listed below, sequenced in a study of T cell responses to AZD1222 COVID-19 vaccine. TCRdb keeps only in-frame clones here, not all; method: immunoSEQ multiplex PCR. The data show 150,000 to 200,000 clones, about 90% seen once. The input for sequencing was peripheral blood, taken 28 days after the second AZD1222 dose. The receptor set was obtained from an adult who received the AZD1222 COVID-19 vaccine.

The gene calls are TRBV27 and TRBJ2-2; D gene uncertain. Germline assignment: CDR1 MNHEY and CDR2 SMNVEV (reference sequence). V shed 6 bases and J shed 5 bases, with 7 bases lying between them. CDR3 length: 12 residues. The CDR3 sequence is CASSRLTGELFF. The DNA of the CDR3 is TGTGCCAGCAGCCGCTTAACCGGGGAGCTGTTTTTT.

The rearrangement joins TRBV6-5 to TRBJ1-6; tentative D call: TRBD1 (6 bases). Germline CDR1 is MNHEY and CDR2 is SVGAGI. The V end lost 5 bases, the J end lost 3 bases, and 11 bases lay between the germline ends. The CDR3 runs to 15 residues. The CDR3, as DNA: TGTGCCAGCAGTCTACAGGGAAACTATAATTCACCCCTCCACTTT. This translates into CASSLQGNYNSPLHF.

The chain uses TRBV4-1 and TRBJ1-4; 7 bases match TRBD1. This CDR3 contains 14 residues. V shed 4 bases, J shed 8 bases, and the junction held 7 bases outside the gene matches. Germline CDR1 reads MGHRA; CDR2 reads YSYEKL. The CDR3 is CASSPRQGGEKLFF. The CDR3 bases are TGCGCCAGCAGCCCGAGACAGGGCGGGGAAAAACTGTTTTTT.

The chain is built from TRBV6-4 and TRBJ1-2; TRBD1 aligns across 8 bases. V was clipped by 2 bases and J by 5 bases; unmatched bases: 7. CDR1 MRHNA and CDR2 SNTAGT come from the germline V gene. There are 15 residues in the CDR3. The chain's CDR3 is CASSDVSGGPYGYTF. DNA for the CDR3: TGTGCCAGCAGTGACGTTTCAGGGGGCCCGTATGGCTACACCTTC.

The V and J genes are TRBV7-3 and TRBJ2-2, with a possible D match to TRBD2 (5 bases). Germline loops: CDR1 SGHTA, CDR2 FQGTGA. The CDR3 length is 17 residues. V lost 0 bases, J lost 2 bases, and 13 bases lay in between. The CDR3 DNA is TGTGCCAGCAGCTTAACTTTAAACGGGATTAACACCGGGGAGCTGTTTTTT. The encoded protein is CASSLTLNGINTGELFF.

V usage is TRBV24-1 and J usage is TRBJ2-1, with TRBD2 matching over 12 bases. Germline lookup yields CDR1 KGHDR and CDR2 SFDVKD. Trimming cost V 3 bases and J 5 bases; bases outside gene matches: 4. The CDR3 is 16 amino acids. The CDR3 reads CATSDASGGDHNEQFF. DNA of the CDR3: TGTGCCACCAGTGATGCTAGCGGGGGGGACCACAATGAGCAGTTCTTC.

This chain uses TRBV27 with TRBJ2-7; 8 nucleotides align to TRBD2. This CDR3 region has 17 residues. The junction had 13 bases not matched to a gene; V was cut back by 5 bases and J by 1 base. The germline CDR1 and CDR2 sequences are MNHEY and SMNVEV (reference sequence). CDR3 coding DNA: TGTGCCAGCAGTGTCGGGGCCTCTAGCGGGTTTTCCTACGAGCAGTACTTC. This sequence encodes CASSVGASSGFSYEQYF.

This chain links TRBV29-1 with TRBJ1-1; 9 bases agree with TRBD1. The V gene end was trimmed by 6 bases and the J gene end by 4 bases; junction bases not matched to a gene: 9. The germline CDR1 and CDR2 sequences are SQVTM and ANQGSEA. CDR3 length: 14 amino acids. As DNA, the CDR3 is TGCAGCGTCAAACAGGGGGCGCGGGGCACTGAAGCTTTCTTT. Translation gives CSVKQGARGTEAFF.

The sample holds many counts of this clone. The rearrangement joins TRBV18 to TRBJ2-5; D is possibly TRBD1 (5 bases). Trimming stripped 6 bases from V and 1 base from J, with 9 bases between. The CDR3 consists of 13 residues. Germline V gives CDR1 KGHSH, CDR2 LQKENI. CDR3 DNA sequence: TGTGCCAGCTCCACAGGCTTCCAAGAGACCCAGTACTTC. Protein product: CASSTGFQETQYF. The full variable domain, in which reference TRBV18 and TRBJ2-5 provide the parts outside the CDR3, is NAGVMQNPRHLVRRRGQEARLRCSPMKGHSHVYWYRQLPEEGLKFMVYLQKENIIDESGMPKERFSAEFPKEGPSILRIQQVVRGDSAAYFCASSTGFQETQYFGPGTRLLVL.

This clone occurred once. This chain joins TRBV4-3 and TRBJ2-1; 11 bases map to TRBD2. Germline assignment: CDR1 LGHNA and CDR2 YSLEER. With V trimmed by 1 base and J by 11 bases, 7 bases remained unmatched. The CDR3 contains 15 residues. The CDR3 coding sequence is TGCGCCAGCAGCCAAGTTGGGACTAGCGGATCTCAGCAGTTCTTC. Its protein product is CASSQVGTSGSQQFF.

The chain employs TRBV19 and TRBJ2-1, with D perhaps matching TRBD1 or TRBD2 (5 bases each). This CDR3 comprises 16 residues. Germline V CDR1 and CDR2: LNHDA, SQIVND (reference sequence). Trimming took 6 bases from V and 6 from J, leaving 21 bases between them. The CDR3 DNA is TGTGCCAGTAGCCCAGGGTCGGGGCCCCCCAGCAATGAGCAGTTCTTC. Translation gives CASSPGSGPPSNEQFF.

V is TRBV18 and J is TRBJ1-3, with TRBD1 as a possible D gene (6 bases). Germline V lookup: CDR1 KGHSH, CDR2 LQKENI. This CDR3 has 14 residues. With 5 bases removed from V and 4 bases from J, the gap between germline ends came to 12 bases. The CDR3, as DNA: TGTGCCAGCTCAACGGAAACAGGGGGAAACACCATATATTTT. This gives the protein CASSTETGGNTIYF.

This clone was seen a single time. V is TRBV5-1 and J is TRBJ2-2; TRBD1 aligns across 11 bases. The CDR3 totals 16 residues. The J segment lost 6 bases and the V segment lost 0 bases, leaving 4 bases of the junction unmatched. Per germline, CDR1 SGHRS and CDR2 YFSETQ. DNA of the CDR3: TGCGCCAGCAGCTTGGAGGACAGGGGGCTGGCCGGGGAGCTGTTTTTT. Amino acids: CASSLEDRGLAGELFF. The variable domain in full, completed from reference TRBV5-1 and TRBJ2-2, reads KAGVTQTPRYLIKTRGQQVTLSCSPISGHRSVSWYQQTPGQGLQFLFEYFSETQRNKGNFPGRFSGRQFSNSRSEMNVSTLELGDSALYLCASSLEDRGLAGELFFGEGSRLTVL.

V and J are TRBV5-4 and TRBJ2-7; the match to TRBD1 covers 7 bases. V shed 1 base, J shed 3 bases, and the junction held 10 bases outside the gene matches. The CDR3 extends over 16 amino acids. CDR1 and CDR2 (germline): SGHNT, YYREEE (reference sequence). Here the CDR3 DNA reads TGTGCCAGCAGCTTGAAAGCACAGGGGACCCTCTACGAGCAGTACTTC. Translated: CASSLKAQGTLYEQYF.

This chain joins TRBV18 and TRBJ2-1; 11 positions agree with TRBD1. J lost 7 bases, V lost 4 bases, and 9 bases had no gene match. This CDR3 spans 16 amino acids. Germline CDR1 reads KGHSH; CDR2 reads LQKENI. CDR3 nucleotide sequence: TGTGCCAGCTCACGCGGGACAGGGGGTATCCAAAATGAGCAGTTCTTC. This codes for CASSRGTGGIQNEQFF.

This sequence joins TRBV10-1 and TRBJ1-1; D is uncertain. Trimming pared 6 bases from V and 0 bases from J, leaving 8 bases between. Germline assignment: CDR1 WNHNN and CDR2 SYGVQD (reference sequence). This CDR3 is built from 13 residues. The CDR3 DNA reads as TGCGCCAGCAGATCCGACTTGAACACTGAAGCTTTCTTT. Translated: CASRSDLNTEAFF.

The chain joins TRBV19 to TRBJ2-5; 9 bases align to TRBD1. This CDR3 has 14 residues. CDR1 LNHDA and CDR2 SQIVND come from the germline V gene (reference sequence). The V gene end was trimmed by 8 bases and the J gene end by 5 bases; junction bases not matched to a gene: 9. The CDR3 region is CASAGTGQWETQYF. The CDR3 DNA reads TGTGCCAGTGCAGGGACAGGGCAATGGGAGACCCAGTACTTC.

The chain uses TRBV10-3 and TRBJ2-1; D might be TRBD1 (5 bases). Trimming pared 3 bases from V and 7 bases from J, leaving 19 bases between. The CDR3 runs 16 residues. Germline loops: CDR1 ENHRY, CDR2 SYGVKD. The CDR3 protein is CAISDVAATGSNEQFF. CDR3 sequence (DNA): TGTGCCATCAGTGACGTTGCGGCAACAGGTAGTAATGAGCAGTTCTTC.

The chain employs TRBV7-2 and TRBJ1-5; 8 nucleotides align to TRBD1. Germline V gene sequence: CDR1 SGHTA, CDR2 FQGNSA. CDR3 length equals 16 residues. V lost 1 base and J lost 4; bases outside the gene matches: 6. CDR3 protein: CASSLGDRGLNQPQHF. The DNA for the CDR3 is TGTGCCAGCAGCTTAGGCGACAGGGGTTTGAATCAGCCCCAGCATTTT.

In this sample, this clone turned up once. The rearrangement links TRBV29-1 to TRBJ2-5; D may be TRBD2 (5 bases). The germline V gene encodes CDR1 SQVTM and CDR2 ANQGSEA. Trimming removed 4 bases from V and 5 bases from J, with 14 bases in between. CDR3 length: 13 amino acids. CDR3 in amino acids: CSVGGEGRETQYF. The DNA for the CDR3 is TGCAGCGTTGGGGGTGAGGGCCGGGAGACCCAGTACTTC.

The chain combines TRBV5-1 with TRBJ1-1, with D hard to call. The CDR3 loop spans 16 amino acids. Germline assignment: CDR1 SGHRS and CDR2 YFSETQ. Trimming shortened V by 4 bases and J by 1 base, and 17 bases separated the two germline ends. CDR3 sequence (DNA): TGCGCCAGCAGCGCGGGAGGCACTACCCAGAACACTGAAGCTTTCTTT. Translation: CASSAGGTTQNTEAFF.

J is TRBJ2-3 and V is TRBV9; 11 nucleotides agree with TRBD2. CDR3 length: 17 residues. Trimming at V came to 2 bases and at J to 5 bases, leaving 10 bases not matched to a gene. CDR1 SGDLS and CDR2 YYNGEE come from the germline V gene. CDR3 sequence (DNA): TGTGCCAGCAGCGTGGTTCCTACTAGCGGGGGTTTAGATACGCAGTATTTT. This codes for CASSVVPTSGGLDTQYF.

The V and J genes are TRBV7-2 and TRBJ1-1; D possibly corresponds to TRBD1 (6 bases). Trimming stripped 1 base from V and 5 bases from J, with 14 bases between. CDR3 size: 15 residues. Germline V gives CDR1 SGHTA, CDR2 FQGNSA. The DNA of the CDR3 is TGTGCCAGCAGCTTAGAAGGGGGGTCTTCGACTGAAGCTTTCTTT. It is translated as CASSLEGGSSTEAFF.

The V and J genes are TRBV27 and TRBJ2-3; D is perhaps TRBD2 (6 bases). Trimming took off 9 bases at V and 9 bases at J, with 19 bases between the two ends. CDR1 and CDR2 (germline): MNHEY, SMNVEV (reference sequence). CDR3 length: 13 residues. The DNA for the CDR3 is TGTGCCAGTAGGGGACTCTACTCAACCACGCAGTATTTT. Protein product: CASRGLYSTTQYF.

The chain employs TRBV30 and TRBJ2-7; TRBD1 aligns across 10 bases. The V gene end was trimmed by 4 bases and the J gene end by 5 bases; junction bases not matched to a gene: 8. The CDR3 loop spans 14 amino acids. In germline, CDR1 is GTSNPN, CDR2 SVGIG (reference sequence). CDR3 sequence (DNA): TGTGCCTGGACCCCCGGGACAGGGGTACACGAGCAGTACTTC. Its protein is CAWTPGTGVHEQYF.

The CDR3 region is CASSREVRENIQYF. In DNA form, the CDR3 reads TGCGCCAGCAGCCGGGAAGTCAGAGAAAACATTCAGTACTTC. The chain couples TRBV4-3 to TRBJ2-4; D remains unclear. The V gene's germline CDR1 is LGHNA and CDR2 YSLEER. The CDR3 is made up of 14 amino acids. V was shortened by 4 bases and J by 5 bases, with 12 bases between the two germline ends.

The V and J genes are TRBV19 and TRBJ2-2; 13 nucleotides align to TRBD2. The germline V gene encodes CDR1 LNHDA and CDR2 SQIVND (reference sequence). CDR3 size: 17 residues. Trimming removed 7 bases from V and 2 bases from J; junction bases left unmatched: 7. The CDR3 sequence: CASKGTSGVLNTGELFF. In nucleotides, the CDR3 is TGTGCCAGTAAAGGGACTAGCGGGGTCCTTAACACCGGGGAGCTGTTTTTT.

This chain joins TRBV9 and TRBJ1-2; D is unresolved. CDR1 is SGDLS, CDR2 YYNGEE, per germline. This CDR3 spans 14 amino acids. V lost 2 bases to trimming and J lost 3 bases, with 11 bases between them. In DNA form, the CDR3 reads TGTGCCAGCAGCGTCGCTACCCGGGACTATGGCTACACCTTC. The encoded protein is CASSVATRDYGYTF.

This chain connects TRBV9 to TRBJ2-5, with 10 nucleotides matching TRBD1. The CDR3 consists of 15 residues. The V gene's germline CDR1 is SGDLS and CDR2 YYNGEE. Trimming at V came to 3 bases and at J to 5 bases, leaving 7 bases not matched to a gene. Here the CDR3 DNA reads TGTGCCAGCAGCGCACGACAGGGGGCACGGGAGACCCAGTACTTC. Its protein is CASSARQGARETQYF.

The J gene is TRBJ2-2, the V gene TRBV5-1; 8 positions match TRBD1. Germline V CDR1 and CDR2: SGHRS, YFSETQ. CDR3 size: 18 residues. V trimming: 1 base; J trimming: 2 bases; junction bases outside the gene matches: 10. The CDR3, as DNA: TGCGCCAGCAGCTTGTCCCCGACAGGGGTCAGCAACACCGGGGAGCTGTTTTTT. It specifies CASSLSPTGVSNTGELFF.